This T cell receptor beta chain was sequenced for a study of type 1 regulatory T cells. Across the whole study: An in vitro protocol generated T-allo10, a Tr1-enriched, alloantigen-specific CD4 T cell product.

This clonotype was found a few times. TCRdb reanalysed the reads using MiXCR and keeps one entry per CDR3 protein. The top ten hold approximately 2.2% of the sample, which has some 100,000 distinct CDR3 sequences, about a third seen once. Germline loops: CDR1 DFQATT, CDR2 SNEGSKA (reference sequence). V dropped 0 bases and J dropped 6; count of bases not matched to a gene: 8. CDR3 length equals 16 residues. This receptor was taken from a human donor in good health. The chain recombines TRBV20-1 with TRBJ2-3; TRBD2 matches 11 bases. The sequenced sample consisted of CD4+ T cells, either the whole sample or a sorted fraction (not recorded which). CDR3 in amino acids: CSARDFIAGGRDTQYF. The CDR3 DNA reads as TGCAGTGCTAGAGATTTTATAGCGGGAGGGCGGGATACGCAGTATTTT.